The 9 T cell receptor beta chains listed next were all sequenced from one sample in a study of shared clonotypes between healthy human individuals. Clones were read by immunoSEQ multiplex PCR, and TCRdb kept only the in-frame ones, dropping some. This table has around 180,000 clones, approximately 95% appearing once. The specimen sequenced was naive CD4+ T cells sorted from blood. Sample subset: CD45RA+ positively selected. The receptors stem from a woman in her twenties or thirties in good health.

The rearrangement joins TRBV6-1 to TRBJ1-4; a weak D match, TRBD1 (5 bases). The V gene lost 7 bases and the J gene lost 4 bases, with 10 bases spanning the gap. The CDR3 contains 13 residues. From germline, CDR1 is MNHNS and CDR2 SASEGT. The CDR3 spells CASTDSLNEKLFF. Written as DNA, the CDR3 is TGTGCCAGCACAGACAGTCTTAATGAAAAACTGTTTTTT.

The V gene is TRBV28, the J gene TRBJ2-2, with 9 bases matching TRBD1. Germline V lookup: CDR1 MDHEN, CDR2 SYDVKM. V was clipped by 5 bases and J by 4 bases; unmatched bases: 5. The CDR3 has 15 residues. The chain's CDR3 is CASSRTGASTGELFF. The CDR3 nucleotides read TGTGCCAGCAGTCGGACAGGGGCGAGCACCGGGGAGCTGTTTTTT.

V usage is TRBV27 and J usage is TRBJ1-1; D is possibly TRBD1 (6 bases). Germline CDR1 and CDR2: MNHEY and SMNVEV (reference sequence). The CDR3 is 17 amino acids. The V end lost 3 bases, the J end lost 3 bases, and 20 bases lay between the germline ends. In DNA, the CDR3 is TGTGCCAGCAGTTTCGTGGGGGCGCCCCGGTTGGACACTGAAGCTTTCTTT. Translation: CASSFVGAPRLDTEAFF.

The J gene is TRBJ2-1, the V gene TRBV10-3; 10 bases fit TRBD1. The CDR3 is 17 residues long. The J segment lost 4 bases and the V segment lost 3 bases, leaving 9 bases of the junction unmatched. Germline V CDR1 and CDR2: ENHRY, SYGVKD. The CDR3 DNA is TGTGCCATCAGTGAATCATTGACAGGGGGCCTTTACAATGAGCAGTTCTTC. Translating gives CAISESLTGGLYNEQFF.

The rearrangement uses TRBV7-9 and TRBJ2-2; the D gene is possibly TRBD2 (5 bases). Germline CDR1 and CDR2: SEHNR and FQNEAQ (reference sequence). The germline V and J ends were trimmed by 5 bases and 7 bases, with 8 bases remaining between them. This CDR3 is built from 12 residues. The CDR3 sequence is CASSGLGGELFF. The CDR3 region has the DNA TGTGCCAGCAGCGGACTCGGCGGGGAGCTGTTTTTT.

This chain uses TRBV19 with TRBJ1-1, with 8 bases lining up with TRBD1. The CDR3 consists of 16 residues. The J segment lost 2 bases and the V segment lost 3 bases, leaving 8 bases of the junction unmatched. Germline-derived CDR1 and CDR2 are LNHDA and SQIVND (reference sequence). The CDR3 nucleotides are TGTGCCAGTAGTATTTCAGGGGGCCCTATTAACACTGAAGCTTTCTTT. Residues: CASSISGGPINTEAFF.

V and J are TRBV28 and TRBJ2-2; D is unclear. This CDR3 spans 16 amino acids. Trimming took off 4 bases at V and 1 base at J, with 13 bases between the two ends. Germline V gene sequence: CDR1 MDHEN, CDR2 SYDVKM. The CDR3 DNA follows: TGTGCCAGCAGTTCCTTCGGGCCAGAGAACACCGGGGAGCTGTTTTTT. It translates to CASSSFGPENTGELFF.

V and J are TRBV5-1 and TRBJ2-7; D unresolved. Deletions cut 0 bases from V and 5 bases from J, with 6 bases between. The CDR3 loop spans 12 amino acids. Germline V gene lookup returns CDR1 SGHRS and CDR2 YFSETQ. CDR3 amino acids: CASSLAGHEQYF. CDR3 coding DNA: TGCGCCAGCAGCTTGGCCGGCCACGAGCAGTACTTC. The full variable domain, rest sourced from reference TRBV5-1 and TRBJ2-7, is KAGVTQTPRYLIKTRGQQVTLSCSPISGHRSVSWYQQTPGQGLQFLFEYFSETQRNKGNFPGRFSGRQFSNSRSEMNVSTLELGDSALYLCASSLAGHEQYFGPGTRLTVT.

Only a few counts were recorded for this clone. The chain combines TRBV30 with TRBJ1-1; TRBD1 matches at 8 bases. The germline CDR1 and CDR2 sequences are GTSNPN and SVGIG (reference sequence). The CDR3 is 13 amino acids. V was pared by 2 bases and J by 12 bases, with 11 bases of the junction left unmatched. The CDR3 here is CAWSTAGGGVSFF. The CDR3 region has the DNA TGTGCCTGGAGTACAGCAGGGGGCGGGGTATCTTTCTTT.